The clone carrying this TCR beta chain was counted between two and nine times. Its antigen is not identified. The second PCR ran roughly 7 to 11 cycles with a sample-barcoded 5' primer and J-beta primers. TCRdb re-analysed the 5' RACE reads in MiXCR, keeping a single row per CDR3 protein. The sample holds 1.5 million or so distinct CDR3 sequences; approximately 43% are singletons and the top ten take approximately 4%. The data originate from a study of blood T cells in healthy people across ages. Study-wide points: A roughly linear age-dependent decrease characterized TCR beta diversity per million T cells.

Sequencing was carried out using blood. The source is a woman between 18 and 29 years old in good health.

The CDR3 sequence is CAISGLGNTEAFF. CDR3 nucleotide sequence: TGTGCCATCAGTGGCTTGGGGAACACTGAAGCTTTCTTT. The chain is built from TRBV10-3 and TRBJ1-1; no definite D call. The CDR3 is made up of 13 amino acids. Looked up from germline, CDR1 is ENHRY and CDR2 is SYGVKD. V was cut by 4 bases and J by 1 base, with 7 bases left in between.